The following is a T cell receptor beta chain sequence with its context. CDR3 length: 13 amino acids. CDR1 and CDR2 from the germline V gene are MNHNS and SASEGT. Losses at the gene ends were 7 bases for V and 4 bases for J; bases not matched to a gene: 2. This sample stems from a study of CD8 T cells in Susac syndrome. TEMRA cells underwent FACS enrichment and CD8+ and CD4+ T cells underwent negative isolation. Random hexamers were used to reverse transcribe roughly 0.45 to 1 ug of RNA. TCRdb reanalysed the immunoSEQ multiplex PCR reads using MiXCR and keeps one entry per CDR3 protein. The top ten clones hold 0.087% of a sample with 150,000 to 200,000 distinct CDR3 sequences, more than 85% of them seen once.

Sequencing was done on a sample of CD4+ T cells from PBMCs. The J gene is TRBJ1-4, the V gene TRBV6-1, with 8 bases fitting TRBD1. This TCR came from a human donor with Susac syndrome. The CDR3 DNA is TGTGCCAGCAATGACAGGGGTAATGAAAAACTGTTTTTT. Residues: CASNDRGNEKLFF.